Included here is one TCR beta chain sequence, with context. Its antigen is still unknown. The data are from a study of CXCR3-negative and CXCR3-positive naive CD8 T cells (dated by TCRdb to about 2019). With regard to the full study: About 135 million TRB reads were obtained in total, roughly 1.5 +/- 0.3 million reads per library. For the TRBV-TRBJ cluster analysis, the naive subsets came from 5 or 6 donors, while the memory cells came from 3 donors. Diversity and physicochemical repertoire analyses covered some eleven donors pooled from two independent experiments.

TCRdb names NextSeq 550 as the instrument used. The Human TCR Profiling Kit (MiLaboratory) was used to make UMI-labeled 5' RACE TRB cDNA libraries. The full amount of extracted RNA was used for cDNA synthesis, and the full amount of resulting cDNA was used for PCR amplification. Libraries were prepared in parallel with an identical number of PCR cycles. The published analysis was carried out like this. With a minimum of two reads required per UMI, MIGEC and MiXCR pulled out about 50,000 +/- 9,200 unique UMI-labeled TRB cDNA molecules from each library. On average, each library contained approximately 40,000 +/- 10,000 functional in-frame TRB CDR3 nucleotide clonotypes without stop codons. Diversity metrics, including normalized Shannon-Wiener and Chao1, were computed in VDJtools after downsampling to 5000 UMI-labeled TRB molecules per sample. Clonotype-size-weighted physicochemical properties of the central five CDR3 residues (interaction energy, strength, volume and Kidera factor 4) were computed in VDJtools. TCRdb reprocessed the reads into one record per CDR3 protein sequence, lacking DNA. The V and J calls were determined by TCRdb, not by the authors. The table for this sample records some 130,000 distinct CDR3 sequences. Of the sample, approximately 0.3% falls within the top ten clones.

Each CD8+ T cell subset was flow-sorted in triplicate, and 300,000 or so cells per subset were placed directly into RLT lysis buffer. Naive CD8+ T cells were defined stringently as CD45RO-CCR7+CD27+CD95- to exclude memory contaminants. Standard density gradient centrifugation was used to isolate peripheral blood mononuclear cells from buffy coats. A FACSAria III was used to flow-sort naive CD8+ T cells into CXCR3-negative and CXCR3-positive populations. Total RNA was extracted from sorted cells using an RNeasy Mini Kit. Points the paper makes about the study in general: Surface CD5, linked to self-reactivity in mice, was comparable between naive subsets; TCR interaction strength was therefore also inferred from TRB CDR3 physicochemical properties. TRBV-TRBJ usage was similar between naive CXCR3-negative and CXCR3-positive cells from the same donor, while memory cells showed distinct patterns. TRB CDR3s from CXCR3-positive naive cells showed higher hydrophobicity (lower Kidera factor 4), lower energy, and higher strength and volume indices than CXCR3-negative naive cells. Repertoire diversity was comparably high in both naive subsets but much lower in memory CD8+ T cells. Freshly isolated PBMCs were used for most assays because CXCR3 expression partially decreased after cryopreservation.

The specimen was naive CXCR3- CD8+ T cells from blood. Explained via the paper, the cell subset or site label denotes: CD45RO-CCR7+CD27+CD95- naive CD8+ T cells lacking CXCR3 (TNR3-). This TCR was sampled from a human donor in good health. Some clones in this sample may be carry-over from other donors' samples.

The CDR3 region reads CASSESNRPGRSTEAFF. The rearrangement combines TRBV25-1 with TRBJ1-1; as DNA is missing, the TRBD1 call by TCRdb cannot be tested. CDR1 and CDR2, looked up from the germline V gene, are MGHDK and SYGVNS. Its CDR3 holds 17 amino acids, cysteine through phenylalanine. The DNA sequence is not available.